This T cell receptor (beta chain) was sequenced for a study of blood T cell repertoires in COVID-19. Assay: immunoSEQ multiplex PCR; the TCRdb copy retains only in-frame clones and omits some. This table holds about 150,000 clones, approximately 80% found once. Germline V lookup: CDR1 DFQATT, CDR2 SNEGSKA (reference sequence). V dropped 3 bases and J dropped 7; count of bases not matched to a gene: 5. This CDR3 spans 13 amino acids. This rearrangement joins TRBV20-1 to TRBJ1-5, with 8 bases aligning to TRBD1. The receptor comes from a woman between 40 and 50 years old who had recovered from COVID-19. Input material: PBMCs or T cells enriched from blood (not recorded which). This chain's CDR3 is CSASDRGYQPQHF. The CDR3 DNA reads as TGCAGTGCTAGTGACAGGGGTTACCAGCCCCAGCATTTT.